These 31 T cell receptor beta chains were all obtained from the same sample, sequenced in a study of T cell changes during pregnancy in multiple sclerosis. Only in-frame clones appear in the TCRdb table, and some are missing; sequencing was by immunoSEQ multiplex PCR. The sample lists 55,000 to 80,000 clones, approximately 94% occurring once. The sample was peripheral blood, taken in the third trimester of pregnancy. The receptors shown here come from a female donor with multiple sclerosis, enrolled in a pregnancy study.

The CDR3 protein is CASSPRPGGAREQYF. CDR3 coding DNA: TGTGCCAGCAGTCCTCGCCCCGGTGGGGCTCGGGAGCAGTACTTC. This chain uses TRBV6-5 with TRBJ2-7, with D tentatively TRBD1 (5 bases). This CDR3 contains 15 residues. Germline V lookup: CDR1 MNHEY, CDR2 SVGAGI. V lost 5 bases and J lost 7, with 21 bases in between.

The V and J genes are TRBV25-1 and TRBJ2-1, with 9 bases identical to TRBD2. The CDR3 consists of 13 residues. CDR1 MGHDK and CDR2 SYGVNS come from the germline V gene. The V and J ends lost 7 bases and 3 bases, in that order; junction bases with no gene match: 1. This CDR3 is CASTSGVYNEQFF. CDR3 DNA sequence: TGTGCCAGCACTAGCGGGGTCTACAATGAGCAGTTCTTC.

The rearrangement links TRBV7-9 to TRBJ2-1, with 10 nucleotides matching TRBD2. Germline assignment: CDR1 SEHNR and CDR2 FQNEAQ (reference sequence). After removal of 5 bases from V and 9 bases from J, the junction contained 10 bases not matched to a gene. CDR3 size: 15 residues. DNA of the CDR3: TGTGCCAGCAGCCGAAGCGGGGGGGCGGTGGGTGAGCAGTTCTTC. This encodes CASSRSGGAVGEQFF.

This clone was counted only a few times. This chain joins TRBV6-5 and TRBJ1-1; tentative D call: TRBD1 (6 bases). The CDR3 consists of 15 residues. Trimming removed 0 bases from V and 0 bases from J, with 8 bases in between. Germline V gene lookup returns CDR1 MNHEY and CDR2 SVGAGI. The CDR3 DNA sequence: TGTGCCAGCAGTTACTCAGCAGGGGTGAACACTGAAGCTTTCTTT. Protein product: CASSYSAGVNTEAFF.

The chain recombines TRBV7-6 with TRBJ1-4; 7 bases line up with TRBD1. Germline CDR1 SGHVS, CDR2 FNYEAQ. This CDR3 contains 17 residues. The V and J ends lost 1 base and 4 bases, in that order; junction bases with no gene match: 9. Here the CDR3 reads CASSLVGRGSHNEKLFF. The CDR3 coding sequence is TGTGCCAGCAGCTTAGTAGGCAGGGGGTCACATAATGAAAAACTGTTTTTT.

V and J are TRBV5-6 and TRBJ1-1, with a weak D call TRBD1 (5 bases). In germline, CDR1 is SGHDT, CDR2 YYEEEE. The germline V and J ends were trimmed by 7 bases and 5 bases, with 30 bases remaining between them. The CDR3 runs 18 residues. DNA for the CDR3: TGTGCCAGCCTAAAAACTCGAAGGGTCAGGGATCCGGAGACTGAAGCTTTCTTT. This encodes CASLKTRRVRDPETEAFF.

The rearrangement joins TRBV7-2 to TRBJ2-3, with D tentatively TRBD2 (6 bases). From germline, CDR1 is SGHTA and CDR2 FQGNSA. Trimming pared 8 bases from V and 3 bases from J, leaving 21 bases between. The CDR3 spans 16 residues. The CDR3 nucleotides read TGTGCCAGCTCGCCTCATCGGGGCGGGGCTACAGATACGCAGTATTTT. Amino acid sequence: CASSPHRGGATDTQYF. Looking up the rest from reference TRBV7-2 and TRBJ2-3 gives the full variable domain: GAGVSQSPSNKVTEKGKDVELRCDPISGHTALYWYRQSLGQGLEFLIYFQGNSAPDKSGLPSDRFSAERTGGSVSTLTIQRTQQEDSAVYLCASSPHRGGATDTQYFGPGTRLTVL.

The gene calls are TRBV7-9 and TRBJ2-6, with 7 bases lining up with TRBD1. J gave up 1 base and V 4 bases, and 4 bases lay outside the gene matches. Per germline, CDR1 SEHNR and CDR2 FQNEAQ (reference sequence). This CDR3 has 16 amino acids. The CDR3 DNA reads TGTGCCAGCAGCTCCTTGACAGGGTCTGGGGCCAACGTCCTGACTTTC. Translating it yields CASSSLTGSGANVLTF.

The chain joins TRBV9 to TRBJ1-1; no reliable D call. Germline V gene sequence: CDR1 SGDLS, CDR2 YYNGEE. The V and J ends lost 4 bases and 7 bases respectively, with 11 bases between them. This CDR3 contains 12 residues. CDR3 residues: CASSPATGEAFF. DNA of the CDR3: TGTGCCAGCAGCCCCGCAACCGGTGAAGCTTTCTTT. Using reference TRBV9 and TRBJ1-1 for the parts outside the CDR3, the full variable domain is DSGVTQTPKHLITATGQRVTLRCSPRSGDLSVYWYQQSLDQGLQFLIQYYNGEERAKGNILERFSAQQFPDLHSELNLSSLELGDSALYFCASSPATGEAFFGQGTRLTVV.

The chain employs TRBV5-6 and TRBJ2-2, with 13 bases matching TRBD2. The CDR3 is 17 residues long. Germline values: CDR1 SGHDT, CDR2 YYEEEE. Germline trimming cut 4 bases from V and 9 bases from J; bases unmatched to any gene: 12. The CDR3 bases are TGTGCCAGCAGCCCGACTAGCGGGGGGCTATTAGTACGGGAGCTGTTTTTT. It translates to CASSPTSGGLLVRELFF.

As DNA, the CDR3 is TGTGCCAGCAGTTCAGGGGGATGGAAAAATGGCTACACCTTC. This codes for CASSSGGWKNGYTF. The chain combines TRBV27 with TRBJ1-2, with 7 bases that match TRBD1. This CDR3 contains 14 residues. V was clipped by 4 bases and J by 6 bases; unmatched bases: 8. From germline, CDR1 is MNHEY and CDR2 SMNVEV (reference sequence).

The rearrangement joins TRBV9 to TRBJ1-6, with 10 bases identical to TRBD1. This CDR3 has 14 residues. Germline V CDR1 and CDR2: SGDLS, YYNGEE. Trimming removed 2 bases from V and 9 bases from J; junction bases left unmatched: 2. CDR3 coding DNA: TGTGCCAGCAGCGTTGGGACAGGGGCTTCACCCCTCCACTTT. It yields the protein CASSVGTGASPLHF.

This chain links TRBV27 with TRBJ1-2; TRBD1 is a possible D gene (5 bases). The V end was cut by 5 bases, the J end by 6 bases, with 16 bases between. Germline CDR1 and CDR2: MNHEY and SMNVEV (reference sequence). The CDR3 extends over 14 amino acids. The CDR3 sequence: CASSDFGGYDGYTF. For the CDR3, the DNA is TGTGCCAGCAGTGATTTTGGGGGGTACGATGGCTACACCTTC.

This clone appeared a single time. CDR3 sequence reads: CSVSRTLTYEQYF. CDR3 DNA: TGCAGCGTTTCGAGAACCCTCACCTACGAGCAGTACTTC. The chain employs TRBV29-1 and TRBJ2-5; D gene unclear. The J call is doubtful: the DNA matches TRBJ2-7 better. Germline V gene data show CDR1 as SQVTM and CDR2 as ANQGSEA. CDR3 length equals 13 residues.

The V call is TRBV6-6, the J call TRBJ1-2, with D perhaps TRBD1 (5 bases). The germline V gene encodes CDR1 MNHNY and CDR2 SVGAGI (reference sequence). This CDR3 is 15 amino acids long. The V end lost 0 bases, the J end lost 3 bases, and 11 bases lay between the germline ends. The CDR3 spells CASSYSRTTDYGYTF. CDR3 nucleotide sequence: TGTGCCAGCAGTTACTCAAGGACAACAGACTATGGCTACACCTTC.

Note on this clone: The same CDR3 can be traced to other DNA sequences in this sample. The V gene is TRBV9, the J gene TRBJ1-3, with 7 bases identical to TRBD1. V shed 2 bases and J 4 bases; nucleotides not matched to a gene: 3. Germline V lookup: CDR1 SGDLS, CDR2 YYNGEE. This CDR3 is 14 amino acids long. The CDR3 DNA follows: TGTGCCAGCAGCGTGGGACAGTCAGGAAACACCATATATTTT. Its translation is CASSVGQSGNTIYF.

The rearrangement links TRBV4-2 to TRBJ2-1; TRBD2 matches at 7 bases. Germline loops: CDR1 LGHNA, CDR2 YNFKEQ. This CDR3 region has 16 residues. The V gene end was trimmed by 1 base and the J gene end by 8 bases; junction bases not matched to a gene: 11. This CDR3 is CASSQGGGGFTHEQFF. CDR3 bases: TGTGCCAGCAGCCAAGGCGGCGGGGGATTTACACATGAGCAGTTCTTC.

The chain employs TRBV7-9 and TRBJ1-2; D gene uncertain. The length of the CDR3 is 13 residues. Germline CDR1 is SEHNR and CDR2 is FQNEAQ (reference sequence). V lost 2 bases to trimming and J lost 4 bases, with 8 bases between them. CDR3 region: CASSLPGFYGYTF. In DNA form, the CDR3 reads TGTGCCAGCAGCTTACCCGGGTTCTATGGCTACACCTTC.

The rearrangement links TRBV9 to TRBJ1-1, with D possibly being TRBD1 (6 bases). Trimming took off 4 bases at V and 6 bases at J, with 10 bases between the two ends. The CDR3 spans 12 residues. Per germline, CDR1 SGDLS and CDR2 YYNGEE. CDR3 sequence reads: CASSTDRSEAFF. The CDR3 DNA reads as TGTGCCAGCAGCACCGACAGGTCTGAAGCTTTCTTT.

The rearrangement joins TRBV6-5 to TRBJ2-1, with 7 bases that match TRBD1. Trimming removed 4 bases from V and 12 bases from J; junction bases left unmatched: 3. This CDR3 is 11 amino acids long. In germline, CDR1 is MNHEY, CDR2 SVGAGI. The chain's CDR3 is CASSSRTGQFF. The DNA of the CDR3 is TGTGCCAGCAGTTCCAGGACAGGGCAGTTCTTC.

The chain recombines TRBV12-5 with TRBJ1-2; 7 nucleotides align to TRBD1. Germline-derived CDR1 and CDR2 are LGHNT and FRNRAP. The CDR3 is made up of 15 amino acids. Losses at the gene ends were 6 bases for V and 6 bases for J; bases not matched to a gene: 13. As DNA, the CDR3 is TGTGCTAGTGGCCACGCACAGGGGCCTGGCCATGGCTACACCTTC. Translating gives CASGHAQGPGHGYTF.

The chain uses TRBV9 and TRBJ2-7; D might be TRBD2 (6 bases). The CDR3 sequence is 16 residues long. Trimming stripped 4 bases from V and 6 bases from J, with 23 bases between. CDR1 is SGDLS and CDR2 is YYNGEE in the germline V gene. This CDR3 reads CASSPHGVGEVAEQYF. The CDR3 DNA reads TGTGCCAGCAGCCCCCACGGGGTGGGGGAGGTCGCCGAGCAGTACTTC.

This chain connects TRBV6-5 to TRBJ1-6; 8 positions agree with TRBD1. With V trimmed by 8 bases and J by 10 bases, 10 bases remained unmatched. Germline lookup yields CDR1 MNHEY and CDR2 SVGAGI. The CDR3 loop spans 14 amino acids. CDR3 loop: CASGDRSGWSPLHF. CDR3 in DNA: TGTGCCAGCGGGGACAGGTCGGGATGGTCACCCCTCCACTTT.

The chain has TRBV7-2 and TRBJ1-3; weak D call: TRBD1 (5 bases). CDR3 length equals 15 residues. Germline lookup yields CDR1 SGHTA and CDR2 FQGNSA. V was pared by 5 bases and J by 1 base, with 12 bases between. The CDR3 DNA reads TGTGCCAGCAGCCCAGCGGGGGGGTCTGGAAACACCATATATTTT. Translating it yields CASSPAGGSGNTIYF.

This clone has only one observation. J is TRBJ2-7 and V is TRBV6-5, with D possibly TRBD1 on 6 matching bases. The germline V gene encodes CDR1 MNHEY and CDR2 SVGAGI. V lost 8 bases, J lost 0 bases, and 11 bases lay in between. CDR3 length: 13 amino acids. The CDR3 region is CASRDTNSYEQYF. The CDR3 DNA follows: TGTGCCAGCCGGGACACCAACTCCTACGAGCAGTACTTC.

The CDR3 nucleotides read TGTGCCTGGGGAGGACTCCGGGACAGGGTCTACTACGAGCAGTACTTC. Encoded protein: CAWGGLRDRVYYEQYF. The rearrangement joins TRBV30 to TRBJ2-7, with 9 bases aligning to TRBD1. Trimming took 5 bases from V and 3 from J; bases not matched to a gene: 14. The CDR3 extends over 16 amino acids. Germline V gene data show CDR1 as GTSNPN and CDR2 as SVGIG (reference sequence). Based on the CDR3 plus reference TRBV30 and TRBJ2-7, the full variable domain is SQTIHQWPATLVQPVGSPLSLECTVEGTSNPNLYWYRQAAGRGLQLLFYSVGIGQISSEVPQNLSASRPQDRQFILSSKKLLLSDSGFYLCAWGGLRDRVYYEQYFGPGTRLTVT.

The genes are TRBV6-5 and TRBJ1-1; no reliable D call. CDR1 MNHEY and CDR2 SVGAGI come from the germline V gene. Trimming took 0 bases from V and 3 from J, leaving 5 bases between them. CDR3 length: 13 amino acids. The CDR3 spells CASSYSGYTEAFF. The CDR3, as DNA: TGTGCCAGCAGTTACTCCGGGTACACTGAAGCTTTCTTT.

The rearrangement joins TRBV7-8 to TRBJ2-7; 7 nucleotides agree with TRBD1. CDR1 SGHVS and CDR2 FQNEAQ come from the germline V gene. CDR3 length equals 12 residues. Here the CDR3 reads CATGQVGYEQYF. The CDR3 DNA reads as TGTGCGACTGGACAGGTCGGCTACGAGCAGTACTTC.

The gene calls are TRBV4-3 and TRBJ1-6; D call uncertain. CDR1 LGHNA and CDR2 YSLEER come from the germline V gene. Deletions cut 1 base from V and 4 bases from J, with 11 bases between. The CDR3 totals 16 residues. CDR3 region: CASSQAPDTYNSPLHF. CDR3 sequence (DNA): TGCGCCAGCAGCCAAGCCCCCGACACGTATAATTCACCCCTCCACTTT.

V and J are TRBV5-6 and TRBJ2-1; 9 nucleotides line up with TRBD2. Trimming cost V 2 bases and J 7 bases; bases outside gene matches: 13. From germline, CDR1 is SGHDT and CDR2 YYEEEE. This CDR3 comprises 17 residues. CDR3 nucleotide sequence: TGTGCCAGCAGCTTCCAGCGGGGGGCCTCATTTGGGAATGAGCAGTTCTTC. Protein sequence: CASSFQRGASFGNEQFF.

The chain links TRBV19 to TRBJ2-5, with a possible D match to TRBD2 (5 bases). This CDR3 has 11 residues. Germline V gene lookup returns CDR1 LNHDA and CDR2 SQIVND (reference sequence). Trimming shortened V by 7 bases and J by 7 bases, and 10 bases separated the two germline ends. DNA for the CDR3: TGTGCCAGTACCCCCCGGGGGACCCAGTACTTC. Translated, it gives CASTPRGTQYF.